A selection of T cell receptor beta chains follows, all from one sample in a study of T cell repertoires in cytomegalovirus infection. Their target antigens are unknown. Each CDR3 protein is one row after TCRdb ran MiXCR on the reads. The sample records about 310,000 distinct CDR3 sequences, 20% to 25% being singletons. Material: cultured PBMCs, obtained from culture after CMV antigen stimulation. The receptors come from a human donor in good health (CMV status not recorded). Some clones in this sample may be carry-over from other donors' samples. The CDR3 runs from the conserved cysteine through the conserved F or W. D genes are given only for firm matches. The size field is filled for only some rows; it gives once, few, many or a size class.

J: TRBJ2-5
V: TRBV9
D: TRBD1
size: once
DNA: TGTGCCAGCAGCGTACGACAGGGTTGGGAGACCCAGTACTTC
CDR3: CASSVRQGWETQYF

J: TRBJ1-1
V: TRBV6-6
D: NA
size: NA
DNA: TGTGCCAGCAGTTCGGTTACTGAAGCTTTCTTT
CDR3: CASSSVTEAFF

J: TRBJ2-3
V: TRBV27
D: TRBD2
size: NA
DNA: TGTGCCAGCAGACTAGCGGGAGAAGACACGCAGTATTTT
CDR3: CASRLAGEDTQYF

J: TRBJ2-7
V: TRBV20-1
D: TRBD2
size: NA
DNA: TGCAGTGCTACGTTCTTCGGGAGGGCCTACGAGCAGTACTTC
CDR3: CSATFFGRAYEQYF

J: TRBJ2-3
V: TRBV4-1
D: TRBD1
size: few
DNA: TGCGCCAGCAGCCAAGAACCCCAGGGGGCAACGGATACGCAGTATTTT
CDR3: CASSQEPQGATDTQYF

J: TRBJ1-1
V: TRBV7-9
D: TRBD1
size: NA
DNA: TGTGCCAGCAGCCAGGACAGGGGCTTTGGGGCTGAAGCTTTCTTT
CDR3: CASSQDRGFGAEAFF

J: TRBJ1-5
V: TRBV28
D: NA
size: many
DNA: TGTGCCAGCAGTTTAAAGACAGGCACCTGGGGATATAGCAATCAGCCCCAGCATTTT
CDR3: CASSLKTGTWGYSNQPQHF

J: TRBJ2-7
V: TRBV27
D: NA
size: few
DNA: TGTGCCAGCGCCGAGCGAGCCTACGAGCAGTACTTC
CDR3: CASAERAYEQYF

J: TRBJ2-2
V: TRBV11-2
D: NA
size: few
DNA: TGTGCCAGCAGCTTAGTAGGGGCCGGACCGAACACCGGGGAGCTGTTTTTT
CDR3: CASSLVGAGPNTGELFF

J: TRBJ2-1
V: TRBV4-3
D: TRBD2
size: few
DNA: TGCGCCAGCAGCCAGGAGAGCGGGAGACGGTACAATGAGCAGTTCTTC
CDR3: CASSQESGRRYNEQFF

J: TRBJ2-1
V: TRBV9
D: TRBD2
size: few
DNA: TGTGCCAGCAGCGAAACTCTAGCGGGAGGGCCGTGGCATGAGCAGTTCTTC
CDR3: CASSETLAGGPWHEQFF

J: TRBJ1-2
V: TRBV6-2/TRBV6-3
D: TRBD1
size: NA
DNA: TGTGCCAGCAGTTACCGGACAGGGAGAAACTATGGCTACACCTTC
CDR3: CASSYRTGRNYGYTF

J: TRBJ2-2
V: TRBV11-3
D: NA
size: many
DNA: TGTGCCAGCAGCTCCGGGACTCCTAACACCGGGGAGCTGTTTTTT
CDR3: CASSSGTPNTGELFF

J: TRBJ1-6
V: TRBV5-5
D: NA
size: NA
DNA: TGTGCCAGCAGCTTAGGAGGGAATTATAATTCACCCCTCCACTTT
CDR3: CASSLGGNYNSPLHF

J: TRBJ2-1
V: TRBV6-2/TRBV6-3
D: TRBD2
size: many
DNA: TGTGCCAGCAGTTACTCCAAGACTAGCGGGCTGGGAAATGAGCAGTTCTTC
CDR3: CASSYSKTSGLGNEQFF

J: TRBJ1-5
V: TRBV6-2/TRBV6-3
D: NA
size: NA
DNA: TGTGCCAGCAGTTACGCCTGGGCCTATAGCAATCAGCCCCAGCATTTT
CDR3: CASSYAWAYSNQPQHF

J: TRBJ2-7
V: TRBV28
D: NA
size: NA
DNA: TGTGCCAGCATTGGAGGCGGATCCTACGAGCAGTACTTC
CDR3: CASIGGGSYEQYF

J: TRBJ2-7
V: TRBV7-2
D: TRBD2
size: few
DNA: TGTGCCAGCAGCTTAGGGGCGGGAGGGCCTTCGTCAGACGAGCAGTACTTC
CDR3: CASSLGAGGPSSDEQYF

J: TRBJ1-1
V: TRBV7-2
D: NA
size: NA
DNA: TGTGCCAGCGGGAAGGGGCAGGGACCTGAAGCTTTCTTT
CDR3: CASGKGQGPEAFF

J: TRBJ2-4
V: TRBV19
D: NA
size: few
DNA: TGTGCCAGTAGTAGAGGACCCGGTCCCCAAAACATTCAGTACTTC
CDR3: CASSRGPGPQNIQYF

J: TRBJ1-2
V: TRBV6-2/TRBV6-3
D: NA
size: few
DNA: TGTGCCAGCAAACTGACAGCTAACTATGGCTACACCTTC
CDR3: CASKLTANYGYTF

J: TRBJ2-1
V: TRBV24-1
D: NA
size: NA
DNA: TGTGCCACCAGTGATCCCGACAGGTACAATGAGCAGTTCTTC
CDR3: CATSDPDRYNEQFF

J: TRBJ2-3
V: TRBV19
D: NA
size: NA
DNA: TGTGCCAGTACCTCCGGTTGGGTGGGCACAGATACGCAGTATTTT
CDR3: CASTSGWVGTDTQYF

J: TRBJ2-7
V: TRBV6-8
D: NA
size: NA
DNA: TGTGCCAGCAGTGAGGGCTGGGGGCCCCCCTACGAGCAGTACTTC
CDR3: CASSEGWGPPYEQYF